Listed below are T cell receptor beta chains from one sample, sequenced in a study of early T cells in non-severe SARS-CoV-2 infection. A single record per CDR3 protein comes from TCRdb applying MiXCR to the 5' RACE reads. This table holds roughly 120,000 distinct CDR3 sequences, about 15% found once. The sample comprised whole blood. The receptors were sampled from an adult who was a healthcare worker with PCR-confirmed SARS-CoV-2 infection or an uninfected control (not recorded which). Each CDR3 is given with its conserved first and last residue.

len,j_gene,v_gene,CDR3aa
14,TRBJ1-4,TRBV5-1,CASSLPGPSEKLFF
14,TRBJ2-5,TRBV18,CASSPSRAQKTQYF
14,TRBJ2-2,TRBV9,CASSPVGNTGELFF
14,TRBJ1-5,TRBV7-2,CASSRDGGNQPQHF
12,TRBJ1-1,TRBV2,CAIGSGDTEAFF
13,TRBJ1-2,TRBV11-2,CASSPTSQGGYTF
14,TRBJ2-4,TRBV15,CATSRTGEGNIQYF
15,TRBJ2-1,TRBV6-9,CASSYPPTSNNEQFF
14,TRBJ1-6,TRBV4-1,CASSQGVYNSPLHF
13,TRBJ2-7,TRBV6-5,CASRRQGGNEQYF
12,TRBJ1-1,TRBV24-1,CATSDRGIEAFF
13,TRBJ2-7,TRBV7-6,CASSDRGAYEQYF
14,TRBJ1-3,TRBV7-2,CASNLGGSGNTIYF
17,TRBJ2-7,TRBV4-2,CASSQVGGDRVSYEQYF
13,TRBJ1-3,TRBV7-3,CASSLDWENTIYF
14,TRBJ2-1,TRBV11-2,CASSSRVLYNEQFF
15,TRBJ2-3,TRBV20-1,CSAFRGPTSTDTQYF
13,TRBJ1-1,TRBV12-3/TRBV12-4,CASSRLLNTEAFF
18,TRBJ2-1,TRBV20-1,CSARAPTSGGFSYNEQFF
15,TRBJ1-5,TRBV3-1,CASSPSGGRSQPQHF
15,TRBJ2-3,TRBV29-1,CSVVPLGEPTDTQYF
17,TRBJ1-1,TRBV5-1,CASSSRTGPVMNTEAFF
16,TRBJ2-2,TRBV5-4,CASSQRQAGRTGELFF
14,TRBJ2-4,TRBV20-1,CSAREPSGLDIQYF
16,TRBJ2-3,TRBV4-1,CASQPSGGQGRVTQYF
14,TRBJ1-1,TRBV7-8,CASSSGQGLAEAFF
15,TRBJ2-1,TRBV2,CASSFGTGSYNEQFF
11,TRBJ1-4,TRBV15,CATSRVGKLFF
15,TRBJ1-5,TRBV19,CASSLRQYSNQPQHF